These 17 T cell receptor beta chains originate from one sample sequenced in a study of T cells in Graves' hyperthyroidism and ophthalmopathy. Amplification yielded TCR beta CDR3 regions, with RNA transcripts as the source. TCR CDR3 regions were first amplified by RT-PCR with HTBI primers. TCRdb reprocessed the multiplex PCR reads with MiXCR, giving one entry per CDR3 protein. Altogether hundreds of thousands of distinct CDR3 sequences are present, 15% to 20% being singletons, with the ten largest covering over 15%. Sequenced: blood. Receptors originate from a woman aged 45 to 65 with Graves' hyperthyroidism that later progressed to Graves' ophthalmopathy.

V is TRBV28 and J is TRBJ1-3; 8 bases match TRBD1. With 7 bases clipped from V and 4 bases from J, the junction kept 3 bases outside the gene matches. The CDR3 contains 13 residues. Per germline, CDR1 MDHEN and CDR2 SYDVKM. The CDR3 reads CASTQGAGNTIYF. In DNA, the CDR3 is TGTGCCAGCACCCAGGGGGCAGGAAACACCATATATTTT.

This clonotype turned up a few times. The genes are TRBV12-3 or TRBV12-4 and TRBJ2-3; 8 positions agree with TRBD2. CDR3 length: 14 residues. The trim removed 5 bases at V and 5 bases at J, leaving 6 bases unmatched. The CDR3 region has the DNA TGTGCCAGCAGTGAGCGGGGGCCTGAAGATACGCAGTATTTT. Translation gives CASSERGPEDTQYF.

In its sample, this clonotype was seen a few times. The V and J genes are TRBV5-8 and TRBJ2-7, with D possibly matching TRBD1 (5 bases). V gave up 7 bases and J gave up 6 bases, with 17 bases separating them. Germline CDR1 reads SGHTS; CDR2 reads YDEGEE. This CDR3 spans 13 amino acids. In DNA, the CDR3 is TGTGCCAGCCGTTTCCTTGGGGCCGGCGAGCAGTACTTC. Protein sequence: CASRFLGAGEQYF.

This clonotype was seen more than once but under ten times. V gene TRBV30 combines with J gene TRBJ2-7; D could derive from TRBD1 or TRBD2 (5 bases each). V lost 6 bases, J lost 2 bases, and 14 bases lay in between. This CDR3 spans 13 amino acids. Germline loops: CDR1 GTSNPN, CDR2 SVGIG (reference sequence). The CDR3 sequence is CACSGTLTYEQYF. Here the CDR3 DNA reads TGTGCCTGTTCGGGGACCCTCACCTACGAGCAGTACTTC.

There are many counts of this clonotype. The chain recombines TRBV11-2 with TRBJ2-1; 7 nucleotides match TRBD1. V lost 1 base, J lost 7 bases, and 1 base stayed unmatched. CDR1 and CDR2 from the germline V gene are SGHAT and FQNNGV. This CDR3 has 13 amino acids. The CDR3 region is CASSLGRGNEQFF. The CDR3 DNA sequence: TGTGCCAGCAGCTTAGGCAGGGGGAATGAGCAGTTCTTC. Variable domain in full (rest from reference TRBV11-2 and TRBJ2-1): EAGVAQSPRYKIIEKRQSVAFWCNPISGHATLYWYQQILGQGPKLLIQFQNNGVVDDSQLPKDRFSAERLKGVDSTLKIQPAKLEDSAVYLCASSLGRGNEQFFGPGTRLTVL.

This clonotype was detected a few times. This chain links TRBV3-1 with TRBJ1-5; no reliable D call. Germline V gene lookup returns CDR1 LGHDT and CDR2 YNNKEL (reference sequence). Trimming took 1 base from V and 8 from J, leaving 12 bases between them. The CDR3 has 14 residues. CDR3 sequence reads: CASSQGRSGKPQHF. The CDR3 nucleotides are TGTGCCAGCAGCCAAGGACGATCCGGGAAGCCCCAGCATTTT.

This clonotype showed up many times. This chain links TRBV20-1 with TRBJ1-1, with D perhaps TRBD1 (5 bases). This CDR3 contains 16 residues. Trimming pared 0 bases from V and 5 bases from J, leaving 19 bases between. The germline V gene has CDR1 DFQATT and CDR2 SNEGSKA (reference sequence). The CDR3: CSARDHSGRGRTEAFF. The DNA for the CDR3 is TGCAGTGCTAGAGATCACTCGGGGCGGGGCCGGACTGAAGCTTTCTTT.

Only a few counts were recorded for this clonotype. The chain joins TRBV5-1 to TRBJ1-1; 7 nucleotides align to TRBD1. The V gene end was trimmed by 0 bases and the J gene end by 0 bases; junction bases not matched to a gene: 5. Germline-derived CDR1 and CDR2 are SGHRS and YFSETQ. CDR3 size: 16 residues. CDR3 sequence (DNA): TGCGCCAGCAGCTTGGCGGACAGGATCATGAACACTGAAGCTTTCTTT. Protein product: CASSLADRIMNTEAFF.

This clonotype was observed at least ten times. The chain couples TRBV12-3 or TRBV12-4 to TRBJ2-5; TRBD1 aligns across 7 bases. The CDR3 length is 14 residues. Germline trimming cut 5 bases from V and 2 bases from J; bases unmatched to any gene: 5. CDR3 sequence reads: CASSQGGQQETQYF. CDR3 DNA sequence: TGTGCCAGCAGTCAAGGGGGACAGCAAGAGACCCAGTACTTC.

This clonotype was detected a few times. V usage is TRBV10-3 and J usage is TRBJ1-1; D is unresolved. The CDR3 has 12 residues. Germline assignment: CDR1 ENHRY and CDR2 SYGVKD. Trimming pared 6 bases from V and 1 base from J, leaving 6 bases between. CDR3 amino acids: CAIRAENTEAFF. The CDR3 DNA is TGTGCCATCAGGGCAGAGAACACTGAAGCTTTCTTT.

The chain has TRBV5-1 and TRBJ1-2, with TRBD1 matching over 8 bases. CDR1 is SGHRS, CDR2 YFSETQ, per germline. The ends lost 4 bases at V and 4 bases at J; junction bases unmatched: 18. This CDR3 has 18 amino acids. CDR3 loop: CASSQMGTGEFGGYGYTF. CDR3 sequence (DNA): TGCGCCAGCAGCCAGATGGGGACAGGAGAATTTGGGGGCTATGGCTACACCTTC.

This chain connects TRBV20-1 to TRBJ1-6; no clear D gene. This CDR3 has 12 residues. Trimming removed 0 bases from V and 10 bases from J, with 7 bases in between. Germline V CDR1 and CDR2: DFQATT, SNEGSKA (reference sequence). The CDR3 loop reads CSARDLGSPLHF. In nucleotides, the CDR3 is TGCAGTGCTAGAGATCTCGGCTCACCCCTCCACTTT.

In regard to this clonotype: A read error is possible here, since a much larger clone lies one base away. The chain joins TRBV6-2 or TRBV6-3 to TRBJ2-7; 9 nucleotides align to TRBD1. Germline V gene data show CDR1 as MNHEY and CDR2 as SVGEGT. V shed 2 bases and J 2 bases; nucleotides not matched to a gene: 10. CDR3 size: 17 residues. The CDR3 DNA sequence: TGTGCCAGCAGTTACCCGAAGGGACAGGGAAGGACCTACGAGCAGTACTTC. Its translation is CASSYPKGQGRTYEQYF.

About this clonotype itself: A read error may be the cause here, since a much bigger clone is one base away. The chain combines TRBV13 with TRBJ1-1; 8 bases align to TRBD1. The CDR3 totals 16 residues. The germline CDR1 and CDR2 sequences are PRHDT and FYEKMQ (reference sequence). The chain's CDR3 is CAGSLVAQGAATEAFF. Written as DNA, the CDR3 is TGTGCCGGCAGCTTAGTAGCGCAGGGGGCGGCCACTGAAGCTTTCTTT.

This chain uses TRBV4-1 with TRBJ2-5; either TRBD1 or TRBD2 may fit D (5 bases each). The length of the CDR3 is 15 residues. Per the germline V gene, CDR1 is MGHRA and CDR2 is YSYEKL. With 2 bases removed from V and 1 base from J, the gap between germline ends came to 11 bases. The CDR3, as DNA: TGCGCCAGCAGCCAACCGGGACGGACCCAAGAGACCCAGTACTTC. It encodes CASSQPGRTQETQYF.

This clonotype was seen a few times. V and J are TRBV29-1 and TRBJ1-1, with D possibly being TRBD1 (6 bases). The germline V and J ends were trimmed by 3 bases and 0 bases, with 11 bases remaining between them. The CDR3 extends over 14 amino acids. CDR1 and CDR2 (germline): SQVTM, ANQGSEA. CDR3 sequence: CSVDGGQVNTEAFF. The CDR3, as DNA: TGCAGCGTTGATGGGGGGCAGGTGAACACTGAAGCTTTCTTT.

J is TRBJ1-2 and V is TRBV7-9; D remains ambiguous. Germline CDR1 reads SEHNR; CDR2 reads FQNEAQ (reference sequence). The CDR3 has 13 residues. V was cut by 0 bases and J by 7 bases, with 9 bases left in between. CDR3 residues: CASSLARRVGYTF. The DNA of the CDR3 is TGTGCCAGCAGCTTAGCGCGGAGGGTTGGCTACACCTTC.